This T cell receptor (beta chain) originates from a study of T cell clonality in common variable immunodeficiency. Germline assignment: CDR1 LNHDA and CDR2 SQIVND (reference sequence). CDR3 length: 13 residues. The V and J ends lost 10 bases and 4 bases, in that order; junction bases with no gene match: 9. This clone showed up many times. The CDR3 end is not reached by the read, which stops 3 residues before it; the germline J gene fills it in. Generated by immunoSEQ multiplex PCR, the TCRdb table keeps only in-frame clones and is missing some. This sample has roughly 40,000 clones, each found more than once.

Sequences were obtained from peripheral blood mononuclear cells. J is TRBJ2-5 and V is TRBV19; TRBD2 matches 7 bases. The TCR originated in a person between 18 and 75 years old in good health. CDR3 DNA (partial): TGTGCCACCGGGACTACCCCCGGAGAGACC. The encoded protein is CATGTTPGET. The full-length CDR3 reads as CATGTTPGETQYF.